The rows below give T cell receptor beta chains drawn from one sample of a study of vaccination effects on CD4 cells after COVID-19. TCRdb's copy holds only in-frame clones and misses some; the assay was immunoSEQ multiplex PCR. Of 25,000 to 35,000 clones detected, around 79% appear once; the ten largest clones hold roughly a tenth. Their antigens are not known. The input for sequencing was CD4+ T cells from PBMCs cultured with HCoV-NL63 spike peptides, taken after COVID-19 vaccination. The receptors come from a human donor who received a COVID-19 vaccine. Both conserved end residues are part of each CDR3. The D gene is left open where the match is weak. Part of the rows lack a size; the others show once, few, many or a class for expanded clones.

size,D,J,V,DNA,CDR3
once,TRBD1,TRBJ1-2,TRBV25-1,TGTGCCAGCAGTGAATCGGGACAGGGGGCGAATGGCTACACCTTC,CASSESGQGANGYTF
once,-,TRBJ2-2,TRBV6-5,TGTGCCAGCCTGAGGTGGGACACCGGGGAGCTGTTTTTT,CASLRWDTGELFF
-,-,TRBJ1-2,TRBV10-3,TGTGCCATCAGTGAGACGGGCTATGGCTACACCTTC,CAISETGYGYTF
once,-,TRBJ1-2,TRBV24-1,TGTGCCACCAGCCGGGAGGACTATGGCTACACCTTC,CATSREDYGYTF
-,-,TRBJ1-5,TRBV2,TGTGCCAGCAGTTTGGGCGATCAGCCCCAGCATTTT,CASSLGDQPQHF
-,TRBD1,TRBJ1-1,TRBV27,TGTGCCAGCCGACCAACAGGGGCAAACACTGAAGCTTTCTTT,CASRPTGANTEAFF
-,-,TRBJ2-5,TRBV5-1,TGCGCCAGCAGCTTAACCGAAGAGACCCAGTACTTC,CASSLTEETQYF
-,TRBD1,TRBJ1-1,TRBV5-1,TGCGCCAGCAGCCGGGACAGGGGTCGGAACACTGAAGCTTTCTTT,CASSRDRGRNTEAFF
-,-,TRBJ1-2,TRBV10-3,TGTGCCATCAGTGAGGCAGGGAACTATGGCTACACCTTC,CAISEAGNYGYTF
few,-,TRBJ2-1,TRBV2,TGTGCCAGCACTATAAACTCCTACAATGAGCAGTTCTTC,CASTINSYNEQFF
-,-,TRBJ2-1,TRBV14,TGTGCCAGCAGCCTAATAAGGGACACAACCTACAATGAGCAGTTCTTC,CASSLIRDTTYNEQFF
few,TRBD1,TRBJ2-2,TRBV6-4,TGTGCCAGCAGTGACTCACAGGGGGACACCGGGGAGCTGTTTTTT,CASSDSQGDTGELFF
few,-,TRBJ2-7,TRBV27,TGTGCCAGCAGTTCCCCGGGACAATCCTACGAGCAGTACTTC,CASSSPGQSYEQYF
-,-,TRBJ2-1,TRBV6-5,TGTGCCAGCAGTTACCGTAATGAGCAGTTCTTC,CASSYRNEQFF
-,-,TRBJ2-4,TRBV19,TGTGCCAGCCGGCTAGGAGCCCTAGCCAAAAACATTCAGTACTTC,CASRLGALAKNIQYF
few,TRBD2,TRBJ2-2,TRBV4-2,TGTGCCAGCAGCCACTCAGGGACTAGCGGGAGTCGACGCACCGGGGAGCTGTTTTTT,CASSHSGTSGSRRTGELFF